A single sample is the source of the 26 T cell receptor beta chains below, sequenced in a study of blood T cells in healthy people across ages. The second PCR ran about 6 to 12 cycles with a sample-barcoded 5' primer and J-beta primers. One entry per CDR3 protein results from TCRdb running MiXCR on the 5' RACE reads. This sample has approximately 600,000 distinct CDR3 sequences, with 45% to 65% found just once. The specimen sequenced was blood. The receptors originated from a man in his 60s in good health.

The CDR3, as DNA: TGTGCCAGCAGTTACATCCAGCGAAGGTTCTTC. Translation: CASSYIQRRFF. The chain carries TRBV6-2 or TRBV6-3 and TRBJ2-1; no reliable D call. Germline loops: CDR1 MNHEY, CDR2 SVGEGT. V dropped 2 bases and J dropped 15 bases, with 11 bases sitting between them. CDR3 length equals 11 residues.

This chain connects TRBV20-1 to TRBJ2-5; 10 bases are shared with TRBD2. The CDR3 consists of 15 residues. Germline loops: CDR1 DFQATT, CDR2 SNEGSKA (reference sequence). J lost 5 bases, V lost 1 base, and 7 bases had no gene match. CDR3 sequence: CSARVSSGGAETQYF. CDR3 sequence (DNA): TGCAGTGCTAGAGTCTCGAGCGGGGGGGCTGAGACCCAGTACTTC.

The rearrangement joins TRBV7-9 to TRBJ2-4; weak D call: TRBD1 (7 bases). The CDR3 runs to 16 residues. Trimming shortened V by 5 bases and J by 4 bases, and 18 bases separated the two germline ends. Germline assignment: CDR1 SEHNR and CDR2 FQNEAQ (reference sequence). The CDR3 bases are TGTGCCAGCAGCCCTAGACAGGGCCGGGGGAAAAACATTCAGTACTTC. Translation: CASSPRQGRGKNIQYF.

This chain joins TRBV9 and TRBJ1-2, with 7 positions matching TRBD1. Germline V lookup: CDR1 SGDLS, CDR2 YYNGEE. The length of the CDR3 is 16 residues. V was pared by 3 bases and J by 3 bases, with 11 bases of the junction left unmatched. CDR3 sequence reads: CASSGPGGGLDYGYTF. CDR3 nucleotides: TGTGCCAGCAGCGGACCAGGGGGGGGGTTAGACTATGGCTACACCTTC.

The chain couples TRBV25-1 to TRBJ2-3; 10 bases are a match to TRBD2. Germline CDR1 and CDR2: MGHDK and SYGVNS. This CDR3 has 19 amino acids. Trimming removed 3 bases from V and 0 bases from J; junction bases left unmatched: 12. The CDR3: CASSDPSGGARGSTDTQYF. CDR3 coding DNA: TGTGCCAGCAGTGACCCAAGCGGGGGGGCCCGAGGGAGCACAGATACGCAGTATTTT.

The chain uses TRBV20-1 and TRBJ2-1; 13 bases agree with TRBD2. This CDR3 is built from 16 residues. Germline trimming cut 6 bases from V and 3 bases from J; bases unmatched to any gene: 8. Germline V lookup: CDR1 DFQATT, CDR2 SNEGSKA (reference sequence). The CDR3 nucleotides are TGCAGTGCCGTCCCGGGACTAGCGGGGATCTACAATGAGCAGTTCTTC. Translating it yields CSAVPGLAGIYNEQFF.

The chain combines TRBV2 with TRBJ2-5; TRBD1 agrees at 8 bases. The J segment lost 10 bases and the V segment lost 10 bases, leaving 8 bases of the junction unmatched. CDR1 is SNHLY and CDR2 is FYNNEI in the germline V gene. CDR3 size: 11 residues. CDR3 in amino acids: CAIWTGRNQYF. CDR3 DNA sequence: TGTGCCATTTGGACAGGGAGGAACCAGTACTTC. The whole variable domain, remainder taken from reference TRBV2 and TRBJ2-5, is EPEVTQTPSHQVTQMGQEVILRCVPISNHLYFYWYRQILGQKVEFLVSFYNNEISEKSEIFDDQFSVERPDGSNFTLKIRSTKLEDSAMYFCAIWTGRNQYFGPGTRLLVL.

The rearrangement uses TRBV7-2 and TRBJ2-1; D perhaps matches TRBD2 (6 bases). This CDR3 contains 15 residues. The germline gives CDR1 SGHTA, CDR2 FQGNSA. Trimming cost V 6 bases and J 4 bases, with 16 bases left between them. CDR3 sequence reads: CASRDSGKLYNEQFF. CDR3 nucleotide sequence: TGTGCCAGCAGGGATAGCGGAAAATTATACAATGAGCAGTTCTTC.

The CDR3 coding sequence is TGCAGCGTAGGGACAGGGGTCGAAGAGACCCAGTACTTC. Its translation: CSVGTGVEETQYF. This chain connects TRBV29-1 to TRBJ2-5; 10 bases are a match to TRBD1. This CDR3 region has 13 residues. Germline CDR1 and CDR2: SQVTM and ANQGSEA. The trim removed 6 bases at V and 3 bases at J, leaving 4 bases unmatched.

This sequence joins TRBV7-2 and TRBJ2-5; TRBD2 matches at 7 bases. The CDR3 is made up of 15 amino acids. V lost 4 bases, J lost 4 bases, and 9 bases stayed unmatched. Germline CDR1 reads SGHTA; CDR2 reads FQGNSA. The CDR3 region is CASSSKAGTRETQYF. Here the CDR3 DNA reads TGTGCCAGCAGCTCGAAAGCGGGGACCAGAGAGACCCAGTACTTC.

The table lists this clonotype with a few counts. A much larger clone differs from this one at a single base, so this may be a read error. This chain links TRBV6-2 or TRBV6-3 with TRBJ2-7, with D unclear. This CDR3 contains 11 residues. The germline V gene has CDR1 MNHEY and CDR2 SVGEGT. V lost 2 bases, J lost 2 bases, and 1 base lay in between. CDR3 in DNA: TGTGCCAGCAGTTACACCTACGAGCAGTACTTC. This translates into CASSYTYEQYF.

The DNA of the CDR3 is TGTGCCAGCATCCGGGGGGGCACAGATACGCAGTATTTT. Translation gives CASIRGGTDTQYF. This rearrangement joins TRBV6-1 to TRBJ2-3; 7 bases are a match to TRBD2. Germline V CDR1 and CDR2: MNHNS, SASEGT. This CDR3 is built from 13 residues. V lost 7 bases and J lost 1; bases outside the gene matches: 2.

J is TRBJ2-5 and V is TRBV28, with TRBD1 matching 7 bases. Germline values: CDR1 MDHEN, CDR2 SYDVKM. The CDR3 has 15 amino acids. With V trimmed by 6 bases and J by 5 bases, 12 bases remained unmatched. The CDR3 region has the DNA TGTGCCAGCAGCCCCTCCGTACAGGGGCTGGAGACCCAGTACTTC. As protein: CASSPSVQGLETQYF.

The gene calls are TRBV20-1 and TRBJ1-1; possible D gene TRBD1, 5 bases. The V gene lost 3 bases and the J gene lost 6 bases, with 14 bases spanning the gap. This CDR3 has 13 residues. From germline, CDR1 is DFQATT and CDR2 SNEGSKA (reference sequence). This chain's CDR3 is CSASRQRGPEAFF. In DNA, the CDR3 is TGCAGTGCTAGCCGACAGAGAGGCCCTGAAGCTTTCTTT.

The chain has TRBV6-1 and TRBJ2-3; 7 bases are shared with TRBD1. CDR1 and CDR2 from the germline V gene are MNHNS and SASEGT. The CDR3 runs to 15 residues. The junction had 6 bases not matched to a gene; V was cut back by 5 bases and J by 1 base. CDR3 DNA: TGTGCCAGCAGTTCCGGGACAGCACGCACAGATACGCAGTATTTT. Translating it yields CASSSGTARTDTQYF.

The gene calls are TRBV15 and TRBJ2-5, with TRBD1 identical over 7 bases. Germline V gene sequence: CDR1 LNHNV, CDR2 YYDKDF (reference sequence). V was pared by 5 bases and J by 11 bases, with 11 bases of the junction left unmatched. This CDR3 is built from 13 residues. The CDR3 bases are TGTGCCACCAGCGCCGGGACAGCTACGACGCAGTACTTC. Amino acid sequence: CATSAGTATTQYF. Full variable domain (outside the CDR3, taken from reference TRBV15 and TRBJ2-5): DAMVIQNPRYQVTQFGKPVTLSCSQTLNHNVMYWYQQKSSQAPKLLFHYYDKDFNNEADTPDNFQSRRPNTSFCFLDIRSPGLGDTAMYLCATSAGTATTQYFGPGTRLLVL.

This clonotype has a handful of counts. V gene TRBV27 combines with J gene TRBJ2-7; 8 bases map to TRBD2. The better agreement between TRBJ2-5 and the DNA end casts doubt on the J call. Germline CDR1 and CDR2: MNHEY and SMNVEV (reference sequence). The CDR3 length is 17 residues. The DNA of the CDR3 is TGTGCCAGCAGCGGCGGGGGACTAGGGAGACAACAAGAGACCCAGTACTTC. This encodes CASSGGGLGRQQETQYF.

The V gene is TRBV25-1, the J gene TRBJ2-7; 8 bases are shared with TRBD1. The ends lost 4 bases at V and 3 bases at J; junction bases unmatched: 8. CDR3 length: 15 residues. Germline CDR1 is MGHDK and CDR2 is SYGVNS. The CDR3 is CASSGPGTGRYEQYF. CDR3 coding DNA: TGTGCCAGCAGTGGCCCCGGGACAGGCCGCTACGAGCAGTACTTC.

This chain joins TRBV10-3 and TRBJ2-5; D unclear. With 4 bases removed from V and 5 bases from J, the gap between germline ends came to 11 bases. From germline, CDR1 is ENHRY and CDR2 SYGVKD. CDR3 size: 13 residues. CDR3 nucleotide sequence: TGTGCCATCAGTGTGTCGGGTTTGGAGACCCAGTACTTC. Its translation: CAISVSGLETQYF.

This rearrangement joins TRBV5-1 to TRBJ1-4; 7 bases align to TRBD1. The CDR3 is 16 residues long. Germline V gene data show CDR1 as SGHRS and CDR2 as YFSETQ. V was clipped by 4 bases and J by 0 bases; unmatched bases: 6. The CDR3 DNA reads as TGCGCCAGCAGCCAATACGGGACAGCAACTAATGAAAAACTGTTTTTT. Its protein is CASSQYGTATNEKLFF.

This chain uses TRBV27 with TRBJ2-7; 8 bases fit TRBD1. The germline V gene has CDR1 MNHEY and CDR2 SMNVEV (reference sequence). Unmatched junction bases numbered 16, after V lost 4 bases and J lost 8 bases. The CDR3 has 16 residues. CDR3 sequence: CASSSGMDRAPVQQYF. In DNA, the CDR3 is TGTGCCAGCAGTTCCGGCATGGACAGGGCCCCCGTCCAGCAGTACTTC.

The table lists this clonotype with a few counts. The chain recombines TRBV25-1 with TRBJ2-1; perhaps TRBD2 as D (5 bases). The germline V and J ends were trimmed by 4 bases and 12 bases, with 22 bases remaining between them. Germline assignment: CDR1 MGHDK and CDR2 SYGVNS. The CDR3 covers 15 residues. The CDR3 nucleotides are TGTGCCAGCAGTGGGTTAGGACTTGGGTTAAAGGGGCAGTTCTTC. It translates to CASSGLGLGLKGQFF.

The rearrangement joins TRBV6-1 to TRBJ1-5; the match to TRBD1 covers 8 bases. The CDR3 sequence is 15 residues long. With 1 base clipped from V and 4 bases from J, the junction kept 3 bases outside the gene matches. Germline assignment: CDR1 MNHNS and CDR2 SASEGT. The CDR3 DNA reads TGTGCCAGCAGTGAAGGGACAGGGTCAAATCAGCCCCAGCATTTT. This translates into CASSEGTGSNQPQHF.

The V call is TRBV7-9, the J call TRBJ2-1; either TRBD1 or TRBD2 may supply D (5 bases each). This CDR3 has 18 amino acids. Trimming took off 1 base at V and 3 bases at J, with 19 bases between the two ends. Germline V gives CDR1 SEHNR, CDR2 FQNEAQ (reference sequence). The CDR3 sequence: CASSLVARSRDHYNEQFF. In DNA form, the CDR3 reads TGTGCCAGCAGCTTAGTAGCCCGCAGCAGGGACCACTACAATGAGCAGTTCTTC.

V gene TRBV5-1 combines with J gene TRBJ2-5, with D hard to call. The length of the CDR3 is 13 residues. CDR1 and CDR2 (germline): SGHRS, YFSETQ. V gave up 2 bases and J gave up 5 bases, with 10 bases separating them. The CDR3 protein is CASSFNPEETQYF. CDR3 bases: TGCGCCAGCAGCTTCAACCCCGAGGAGACCCAGTACTTC. The full variable domain, with the rest looked up from reference TRBV5-1 and TRBJ2-5, is KAGVTQTPRYLIKTRGQQVTLSCSPISGHRSVSWYQQTPGQGLQFLFEYFSETQRNKGNFPGRFSGRQFSNSRSEMNVSTLELGDSALYLCASSFNPEETQYFGPGTRLLVL.

The genes are TRBV28 and TRBJ2-3; D may correspond to TRBD1 or TRBD2 (6 bases each). The V gene lost 2 bases and the J gene lost 3 bases, with 9 bases spanning the gap. This CDR3 region has 14 residues. CDR1 MDHEN and CDR2 SYDVKM come from the germline V gene. The CDR3 sequence is CASSLKGGTDTQYF. The CDR3 DNA is TGTGCCAGCAGTTTAAAGGGGGGAACAGATACGCAGTATTTT.